This TCR beta chain was captured in a study of Graves' ophthalmopathy and Graves' hyperthyroidism. Hyperthyroidism patients had new diagnoses, durations under 2 months, and ages of 18 to 65. If patients had other autoimmune diseases, uncontrolled infections, pregnancy or lactation, they were excluded. Amplified material comprised TCR beta CDR3 regions derived from RNA transcripts. Second-round multiplex PCR came after a first-round RT-PCR that employed HTBI primers. TCRdb itself ran the multiplex PCR reads through MiXCR, one entry per CDR3 protein. The sample carries about 600,000 distinct CDR3 sequences, roughly 39% recorded once. The CDR3 spans 13 residues. From germline, CDR1 is SQVTM and CDR2 ANQGSEA. The germline V and J ends were trimmed by 4 bases and 11 bases, with 20 bases remaining between them.

The chain couples TRBV29-1 to TRBJ2-5; unclear D gene. Sequencing used peripheral blood or thyroid tissue (not recorded which). The TCR sequence derives from an adult man with Graves' hyperthyroidism. The CDR3 bases are TGCAGCGTTGTAGGGCCGCTTGACAATGAGCAGTACTTC. Residues: CSVVGPLDNEQYF.